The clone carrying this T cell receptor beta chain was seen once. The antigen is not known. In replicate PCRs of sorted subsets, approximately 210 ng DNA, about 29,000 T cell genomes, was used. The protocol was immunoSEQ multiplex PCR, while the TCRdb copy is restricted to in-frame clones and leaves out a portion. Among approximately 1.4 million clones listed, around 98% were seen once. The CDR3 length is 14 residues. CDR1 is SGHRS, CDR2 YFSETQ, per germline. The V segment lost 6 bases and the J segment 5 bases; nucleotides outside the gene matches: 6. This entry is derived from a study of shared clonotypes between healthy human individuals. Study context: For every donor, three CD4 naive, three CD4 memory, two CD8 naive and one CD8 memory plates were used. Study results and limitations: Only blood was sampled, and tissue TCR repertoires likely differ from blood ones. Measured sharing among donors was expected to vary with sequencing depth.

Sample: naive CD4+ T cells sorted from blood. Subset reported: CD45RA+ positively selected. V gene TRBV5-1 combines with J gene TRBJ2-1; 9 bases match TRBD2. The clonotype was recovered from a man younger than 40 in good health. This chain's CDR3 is CASKTSGSNNEQFF. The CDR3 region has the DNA TGCGCCAGCAAGACTAGCGGTTCGAACAATGAGCAGTTCTTC.